This T cell receptor beta chain was recorded in a study of regulatory T cells in long-lasting Graves disease. Study conclusions and caveats: Possibly, too few samples lowered accuracy.

The junction had 10 bases not matched to a gene; V was cut back by 0 bases and J by 3 bases. The CDR3 extends over 17 amino acids. CDR1 ENHRY and CDR2 SYGVKD come from the germline V gene. On this clonotype: The target antigen is unknown.

TCR beta libraries were built with iRepertoire HTBI primers and Arm-PCR of CDR3 regions. TCRdb reanalysed the multiplex PCR reads using MiXCR and keeps one entry per CDR3 protein. The top ten clones hold approximately 6.4% of a sample with about 470,000 distinct CDR3 sequences, roughly 21% of them seen once. Sample time point: persistent/refractory GD, antithyroid drugs over 5 years with positive TRAb. From PBMCs, RNA was extracted and then used to make the TCR library. The chain couples TRBV10-3 to TRBJ1-2, with 7 positions matching TRBD1. The sequence derives from a female donor with Graves disease. The specimen was peripheral blood mononuclear cells (PBMCs), collected when the disease was refractory, from a patient treated with antithyroid drugs. The CDR3 here is CAISESRGGEYHYGYTF. CDR3 DNA: TGTGCCATCAGTGAGTCTCGAGGGGGCGAATATCACTATGGCTACACCTTC.